This T cell receptor (beta chain) was identified in a study of cytomegalovirus exposure and HLA in healthy donors. As regards this clone: What it binds is unknown.

Study outcomes and limitations: HLA-A and HLA-B allele assignments for most subjects were reportedly predicted accurately using TCR beta sequences.

Trimming pared 0 bases from V and 9 bases from J, leaving 13 bases between. CDR3 length: 13 residues. CDR1 is SGDLS and CDR2 is YYNGEE in the germline V gene. Likely unrecorded immune exposures existed in these nominally healthy donors. PCR used 60 Vbeta primers and 13 Jbeta primers. Measured with immunoSEQ multiplex PCR; TCRdb has only the in-frame clones, and not every one. The top ten hold roughly 0.24% of the sample, which has approximately 250,000 clones, 80% to 90% seen once. Material for sequencing was PBMCs. The TCR sequence derives from a girl aged 2-10 years in good health and CMV-seronegative. This chain joins TRBV9 and TRBJ2-7; D call uncertain. The CDR3 protein is CASSVDPSTVQYF. The CDR3 bases are TGTGCCAGCAGCGTAGACCCCTCTACGGTGCAGTACTTC. The full variable domain, with the rest looked up from reference TRBV9 and TRBJ2-7, is DSGVTQTPKHLITATGQRVTLRCSPRSGDLSVYWYQQSLDQGLQFLIQYYNGEERAKGNILERFSAQQFPDLHSELNLSSLELGDSALYFCASSVDPSTVQYFGPGTRLTVT.